This is a list of T cell receptor beta chains from one sample in a study of blood T cell repertoires in COVID-19. Produced via immunoSEQ multiplex PCR; TCRdb's table is partial and in-frame only. Counted here are about 130,000 clones, 70% to 90% occurring once; the ten biggest clones make up 1% to 1.5%. The sample was peripheral blood. Receptors were obtained from a woman at least 80 years old with acute or convalescent COVID-19. The CDR3 runs from the conserved cysteine through the conserved F or W. D genes are given only for firm matches. Rows may omit the clone size; those that give it use once, few, many or a size class.

v_gene	d_gene	abundance	j_gene	CDR3aa	CDR3nt
TRBV7-2	TRBD1	NA	TRBJ1-1	CASSRDRLSEPEAFF	TGTGCCAGCAGCCGGGACAGGCTATCGGAGCCTGAAGCTTTCTTT
TRBV19	TRBD1	NA	TRBJ1-5	CASSTRDRTFNQPQHF	TGTGCCAGTAGTACCCGGGACAGGACATTCAATCAGCCCCAGCATTTT
TRBV5-1	NA	NA	TRBJ2-1	CASSLGGVYNEQFF	TGCGCCAGCAGCTTGGGGGGAGTGTACAATGAGCAGTTCTTC
TRBV11-2	TRBD1	NA	TRBJ2-7	CASSVDRTHEQYF	TGTGCCAGCAGCGTGGACAGGACCCACGAGCAGTACTTC
TRBV6-5	NA	NA	TRBJ2-7	CASSPDEAVLYEQYF	TGTGCCAGCAGTCCCGATGAGGCGGTCCTCTACGAGCAGTACTTC
TRBV7-9	NA	NA	TRBJ2-7	CASSLERRTGNEQYF	TGTGCCAGCAGCTTAGAACGACGTACAGGGAACGAGCAGTACTTC
TRBV7-9	NA	NA	TRBJ2-2	CASRPVFETGELFF	TGTGCCAGCAGGCCCGTATTTGAGACCGGGGAGCTGTTTTTT
TRBV3-1/TRBV3-2	NA	NA	TRBJ2-5	CASSQVGGAAETQYF	TGTGCCAGCAGCCAAGTGGGGGGAGCGGCAGAGACCCAGTACTTC
TRBV15	TRBD2	NA	TRBJ2-7	CATSRDGGLAGYEQYF	TGTGCCACCAGCAGAGATGGGGGACTAGCGGGATACGAGCAGTACTTC
TRBV7-9	NA	once	TRBJ1-2	CASSWDKNYGYTF	TGTGCCAGCAGCTGGGACAAGAACTATGGCTACACCTTC
TRBV18	NA	NA	TRBJ1-2	CASSPTRVASNYGYTF	TGTGCCAGCTCACCAACTAGGGTTGCCTCTAACTATGGCTACACCTTC
TRBV5-6	TRBD2	NA	TRBJ2-1	CASSDSTSGRYNEQFF	TGTGCCAGCAGCGACTCAACTAGCGGGAGATACAATGAGCAGTTCTTC
TRBV6-1	NA	NA	TRBJ1-3	CASVLNPQDGNTIYF	TGTGCCAGCGTTTTAAACCCGCAGGATGGAAACACCATATATTTT
TRBV10-3	TRBD1	NA	TRBJ1-1	CAIGRDRDTAFF	TGTGCCATCGGCCGGGACAGGGACACAGCTTTCTTT
TRBV9	NA	NA	TRBJ1-3	CASGRESSGNTIYF	TGTGCCAGCGGGCGTGAGAGCTCTGGAAACACCATATATTTT
TRBV29-1	TRBD1	NA	TRBJ1-2	CSVEDRGEGYTF	TGCAGCGTTGAAGACAGGGGGGAGGGCTACACCTTC
TRBV7-2	NA	NA	TRBJ2-2	CASSFRTGHLAGELFF	TGTGCCAGCAGCTTCCGGACTGGCCATCTGGCCGGGGAGCTGTTTTTT
TRBV11-2	TRBD2	once	TRBJ2-1	CASSLDRLAGVGEQFF	TGTGCCAGCAGCTTAGATCGCCTAGCGGGAGTTGGTGAGCAGTTCTTC
TRBV15	TRBD1	NA	TRBJ1-2	CATSRTDRGQEYYGYTF	TGTGCCACCAGCAGAACCGACAGGGGGCAGGAATACTATGGCTACACCTTC
TRBV7-9	TRBD1	NA	TRBJ1-1	CASSFVQGNTEAFF	TGTGCCAGCAGCTTTGTACAGGGGAATACTGAAGCTTTCTTT
TRBV5-1	NA	NA	TRBJ2-5	CASSPRVQETQYF	TGCGCCAGCAGCCCCAGGGTCCAAGAGACCCAGTACTTC
TRBV6-2/TRBV6-3	NA	NA	TRBJ2-6	CASSRSSGANVLTF	TGTGCCAGCAGTAGGAGCTCTGGGGCCAACGTCCTGACTTTC
TRBV5-1	NA	NA	TRBJ2-5	CASSLNAGSEETQYF	TGCGCCAGCAGCTTGAACGCAGGGTCGGAAGAGACCCAGTACTTC
TRBV9	NA	NA	TRBJ2-5	CASSVAAATDQETQYF	TGTGCCAGCAGCGTAGCCGCTGCGACAGACCAAGAGACCCAGTACTTC
TRBV5-1	NA	NA	TRBJ1-3	CASSLGGPSGNTIYF	TGCGCCAGCAGCTTAGGTGGGCCCTCTGGAAACACCATATATTTT
TRBV7-8	NA	NA	TRBJ1-5	CASSLSQGANNQPQHF	TGTGCCAGCAGCTTGTCGCAGGGCGCGAACAATCAGCCCCAGCATTTT
TRBV6-5	NA	NA	TRBJ1-1	CASRTYVPNTEAFF	TGTGCCAGCAGGACTTATGTTCCGAACACTGAAGCTTTCTTT
TRBV6-5	NA	NA	TRBJ2-3	CASSYEGVGDTQYF	TGTGCCAGCAGTTATGAGGGTGTAGGAGATACGCAGTATTTT
TRBV5-4	TRBD1	NA	TRBJ2-7	CASSLVTGSHEQYF	TGTGCCAGCAGCTTGGTGACAGGGTCCCACGAGCAGTACTTC
TRBV13	TRBD1	NA	TRBJ1-3	CASSSGTGVGNTIYF	TGTGCCAGCAGCTCCGGGACAGGGGTTGGAAACACCATATATTTT
TRBV2	NA	NA	TRBJ2-4	CASSEQTTKNIQYF	TGTGCCAGCAGTGAGCAGACTACCAAAAACATTCAGTACTTC
TRBV4-2	TRBD1	NA	TRBJ2-3	CASSQVGQGPTDTQYF	TGTGCCAGCAGCCAAGTGGGACAGGGGCCCACAGATACGCAGTATTTT
TRBV18	TRBD1	NA	TRBJ2-6	CASSSGTGGSGANVLTF	TGTGCCAGCTCTTCCGGGACAGGGGGTTCTGGGGCCAACGTCCTGACTTTC
TRBV12-5	TRBD1	NA	TRBJ2-7	CASVYRDRGLEQYF	TGTGCTAGTGTCTACCGGGACAGGGGTCTCGAGCAGTACTTC
TRBV28	NA	NA	TRBJ1-3	CASSLEVGSGNTIYF	TGTGCCAGCAGTTTGGAGGTAGGCTCTGGAAACACCATATATTTT
TRBV5-6	TRBD1	NA	TRBJ2-7	CASSREGARSYEQYF	TGTGCCAGCAGCCGAGAGGGGGCGAGGTCCTACGAGCAGTACTTC
TRBV23-1	NA	NA	TRBJ1-4	CASSHRAPGLINEKLFF	TGCGCCAGCAGTCACAGGGCCCCGGGACTGATAAATGAAAAACTGTTTTTT
TRBV10-3	NA	NA	TRBJ2-4	CAISESAQMVAKNIQYF	TGTGCCATCAGTGAGTCGGCCCAGATGGTGGCCAAAAACATTCAGTACTTC
TRBV7-9	NA	NA	TRBJ2-1	CASTGGNKHEQFF	TGTGCCAGCACCGGGGGCAATAAGCATGAGCAGTTCTTC
TRBV7-3	NA	NA	TRBJ2-3	CASSLMGAADTQYF	TGTGCCAGCAGCTTAATGGGAGCTGCAGATACGCAGTATTTT
TRBV6-1	NA	NA	TRBJ1-1	CASSEAGTNTEAFF	TGTGCCAGCAGTGAGGCGGGAACAAACACTGAAGCTTTCTTT